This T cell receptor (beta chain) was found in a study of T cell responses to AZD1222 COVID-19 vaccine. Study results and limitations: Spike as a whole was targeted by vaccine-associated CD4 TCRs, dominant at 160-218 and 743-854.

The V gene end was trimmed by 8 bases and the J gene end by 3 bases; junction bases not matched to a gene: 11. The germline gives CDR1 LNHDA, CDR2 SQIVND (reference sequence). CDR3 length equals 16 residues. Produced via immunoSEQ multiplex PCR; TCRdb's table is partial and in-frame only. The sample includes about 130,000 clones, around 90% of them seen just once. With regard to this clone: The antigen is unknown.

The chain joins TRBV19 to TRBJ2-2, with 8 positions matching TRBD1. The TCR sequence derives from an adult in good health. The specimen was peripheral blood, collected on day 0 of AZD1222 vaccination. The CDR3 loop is CASSKGNRGDTGELFF. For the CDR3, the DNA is TGTGCCAGTTCTAAGGGGAACAGGGGGGACACCGGGGAGCTGTTTTTT.